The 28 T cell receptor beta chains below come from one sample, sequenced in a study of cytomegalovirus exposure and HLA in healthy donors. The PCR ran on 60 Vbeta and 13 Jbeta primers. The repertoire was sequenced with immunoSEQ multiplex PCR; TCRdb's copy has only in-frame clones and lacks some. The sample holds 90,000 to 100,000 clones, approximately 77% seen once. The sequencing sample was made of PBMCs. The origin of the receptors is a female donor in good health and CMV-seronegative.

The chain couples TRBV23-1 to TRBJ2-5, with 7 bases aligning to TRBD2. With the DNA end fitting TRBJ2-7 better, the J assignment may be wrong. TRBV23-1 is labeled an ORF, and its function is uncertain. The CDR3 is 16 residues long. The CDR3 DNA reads TGCGCCAGCACTCCTCCTCGGGGAGGGGAATACTACGAGCAGTACTTC. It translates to CASTPPRGGEYYEQYF.

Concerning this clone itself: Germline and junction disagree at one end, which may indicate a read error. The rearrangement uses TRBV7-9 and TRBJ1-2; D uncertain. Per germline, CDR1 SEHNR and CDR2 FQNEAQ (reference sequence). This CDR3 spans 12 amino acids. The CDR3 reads CSSSLSYYGYTF. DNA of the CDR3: TGTTCCAGCAGCTTATCCTACTATGGCTACACCTTC. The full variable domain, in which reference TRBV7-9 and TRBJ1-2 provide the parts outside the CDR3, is DTGVSQNPRHKITKRGQNVTFRCDPISEHNRLYWYRQTLGQGPEFLTYFQNEAQLEKSRLLSDRFSAERPKGSFSTLEIQRTEQGDSAMYLCSSSLSYYGYTFGSGTRLTVV.

The CDR3 sequence: CAWSSGRYGYTF. The CDR3 DNA is TGTGCCTGGAGTAGCGGACGCTATGGCTACACCTTC. This sequence joins TRBV30 and TRBJ1-2, with unresolved D. The CDR3 length is 12 residues. Trimming took 2 bases from V and 4 from J, leaving 8 bases between them. Germline assignment: CDR1 GTSNPN and CDR2 SVGIG (reference sequence).

The CDR3 DNA sequence: TGTGCCAGCAGCCCCCGGGACAGAACCTCCTACGAGCAGTACTTC. It translates to CASSPRDRTSYEQYF. The chain uses TRBV12-1 and TRBJ2-5; the table's D call, TRBD1, has no DNA check behind it. Gene TRBJ2-7 matches the end of the DNA better, so the J call may be wrong. TRBV12-1 is a pseudogene. This CDR3 contains 15 residues.

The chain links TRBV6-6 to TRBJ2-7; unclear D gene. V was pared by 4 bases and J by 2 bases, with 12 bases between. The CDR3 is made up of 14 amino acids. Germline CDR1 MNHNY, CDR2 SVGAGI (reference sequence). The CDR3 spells CASSSYSRTYEQYF. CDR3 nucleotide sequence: TGTGCCAGCAGTTCCTACAGTCGTACCTACGAGCAGTACTTC.

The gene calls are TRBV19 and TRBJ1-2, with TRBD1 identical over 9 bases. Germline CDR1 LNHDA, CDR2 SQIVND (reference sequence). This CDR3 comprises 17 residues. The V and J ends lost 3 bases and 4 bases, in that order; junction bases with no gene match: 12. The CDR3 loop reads CASSMNYRGLVGYGYTF. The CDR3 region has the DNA TGTGCCAGTAGTATGAACTACAGGGGGCTTGTTGGCTATGGCTACACCTTC.

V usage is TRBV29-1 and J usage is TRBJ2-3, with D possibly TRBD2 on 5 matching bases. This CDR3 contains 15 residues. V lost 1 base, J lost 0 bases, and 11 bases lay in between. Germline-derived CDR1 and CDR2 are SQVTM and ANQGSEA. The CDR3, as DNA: TGCAGCGTTGAAGGTGGGGAGCGGAGCACAGATACGCAGTATTTT. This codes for CSVEGGERSTDTQYF.

Here the CDR3 reads CASSLAQGLPGNTIYF. The DNA for the CDR3 is TGCGCCAGCAGCTTGGCCCAGGGGTTACCTGGAAACACCATATATTTT. This chain uses TRBV5-1 with TRBJ1-3; the D gene is possibly TRBD1 (6 bases). This CDR3 comprises 16 residues. Germline V gene lookup returns CDR1 SGHRS and CDR2 YFSETQ. Deletions cut 0 bases from V and 2 bases from J, with 12 bases between. Variable domain in full (rest from reference TRBV5-1 and TRBJ1-3): KAGVTQTPRYLIKTRGQQVTLSCSPISGHRSVSWYQQTPGQGLQFLFEYFSETQRNKGNFPGRFSGRQFSNSRSEMNVSTLELGDSALYLCASSLAQGLPGNTIYFGEGSWLTVV.

CDR3 nucleotides: TGTGCCAGCAGCGTAGCGATGGTAGCGGGGGATACGCAGTATTTT. Protein sequence: CASSVAMVAGDTQYF. The chain has TRBV9 and TRBJ2-3; TRBD2 matches 8 bases. The V gene's germline CDR1 is SGDLS and CDR2 YYNGEE. The CDR3 extends over 15 amino acids. V lost 0 bases to trimming and J lost 6 bases; unmatched junction nucleotides: 6.

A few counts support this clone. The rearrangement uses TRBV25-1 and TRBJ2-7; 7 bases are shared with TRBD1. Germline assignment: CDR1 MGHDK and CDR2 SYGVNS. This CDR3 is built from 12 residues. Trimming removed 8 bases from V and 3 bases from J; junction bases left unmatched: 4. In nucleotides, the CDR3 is TGTGCCAGCCGACAGGGCCACTACGAGCAGTACTTC. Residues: CASRQGHYEQYF.

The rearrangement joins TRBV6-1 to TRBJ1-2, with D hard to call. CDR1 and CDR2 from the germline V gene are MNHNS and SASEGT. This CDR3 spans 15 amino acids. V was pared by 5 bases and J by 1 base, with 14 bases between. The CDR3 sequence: CASSRTSDNNYGYTF. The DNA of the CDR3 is TGTGCCAGCAGTCGTACCTCCGACAATAACTATGGCTACACCTTC.

The DNA for the CDR3 is TGTGCCAGCAGCAAGGACAGTCAAGAGACCCAGTACTTC. Encoded protein: CASSKDSQETQYF. The chain is built from TRBV7-6 and TRBJ2-5; D perhaps matches TRBD1 (6 bases). Germline loops: CDR1 SGHVS, CDR2 FNYEAQ. The CDR3 extends over 13 amino acids. Trimming took off 5 bases at V and 2 bases at J, with 9 bases between the two ends.

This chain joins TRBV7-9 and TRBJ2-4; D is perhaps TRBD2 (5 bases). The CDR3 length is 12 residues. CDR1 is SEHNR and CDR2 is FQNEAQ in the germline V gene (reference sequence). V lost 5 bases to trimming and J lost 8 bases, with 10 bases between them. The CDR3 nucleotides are TGTGCCAGCAGCCCCCCAGCGGACATTCAGTACTTC. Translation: CASSPPADIQYF.

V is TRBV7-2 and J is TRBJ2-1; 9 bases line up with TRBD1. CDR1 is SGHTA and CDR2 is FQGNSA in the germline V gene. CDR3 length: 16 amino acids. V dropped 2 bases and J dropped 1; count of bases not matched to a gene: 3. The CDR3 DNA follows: TGTGCCAGCAGCTTAAGACAGGGGGGGTCCTACAATGAGCAGTTCTTC. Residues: CASSLRQGGSYNEQFF.

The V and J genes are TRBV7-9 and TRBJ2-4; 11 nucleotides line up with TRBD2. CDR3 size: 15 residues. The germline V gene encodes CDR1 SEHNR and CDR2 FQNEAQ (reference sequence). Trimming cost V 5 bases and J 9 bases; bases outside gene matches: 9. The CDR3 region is CASSRPTSGTGIQYF. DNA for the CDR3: TGTGCCAGCAGCCGCCCGACTAGCGGGACTGGCATTCAGTACTTC.

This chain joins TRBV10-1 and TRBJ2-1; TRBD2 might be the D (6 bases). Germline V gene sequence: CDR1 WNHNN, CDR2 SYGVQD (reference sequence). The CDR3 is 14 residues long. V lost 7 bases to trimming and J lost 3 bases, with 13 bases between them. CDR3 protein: CASIRSRDYNEQFF. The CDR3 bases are TGCGCCAGCATCCGATCGCGGGACTACAATGAGCAGTTCTTC.

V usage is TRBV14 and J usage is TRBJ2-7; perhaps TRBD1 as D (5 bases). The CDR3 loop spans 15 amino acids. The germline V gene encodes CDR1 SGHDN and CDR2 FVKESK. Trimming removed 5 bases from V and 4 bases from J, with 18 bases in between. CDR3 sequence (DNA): TGTGCCAGCAGCTTGGGGCAGGGCTCTTTATACGAGCAGTACTTC. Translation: CASSLGQGSLYEQYF.

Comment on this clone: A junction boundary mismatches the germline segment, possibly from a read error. CDR3 coding DNA: TGTGCTAGCAGCTTGCAGGTTGGTACTGAAGCTTTCTTT. It yields the protein CASSLQVGTEAFF. The V and J genes are TRBV7-7 and TRBJ1-1; D ambiguous. Germline CDR1 reads SSHAT; CDR2 reads FNYEAQ (reference sequence). There are 13 residues in the CDR3.

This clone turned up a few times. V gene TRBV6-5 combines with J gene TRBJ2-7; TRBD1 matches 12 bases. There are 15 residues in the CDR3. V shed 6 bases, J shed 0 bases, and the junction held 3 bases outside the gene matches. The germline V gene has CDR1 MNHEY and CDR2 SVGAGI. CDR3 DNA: TGTGCCAGCAGGGGACAGGGGGCCCTCTCCTACGAGCAGTACTTC. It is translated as CASRGQGALSYEQYF.

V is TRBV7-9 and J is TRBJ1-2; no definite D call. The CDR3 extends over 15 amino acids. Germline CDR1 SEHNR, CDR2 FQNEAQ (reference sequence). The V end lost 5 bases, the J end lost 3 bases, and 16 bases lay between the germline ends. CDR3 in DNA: TGTGCCAGCAGCAACCTCCCGGGGTACGACTATGGCTACACCTTC. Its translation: CASSNLPGYDYGYTF.

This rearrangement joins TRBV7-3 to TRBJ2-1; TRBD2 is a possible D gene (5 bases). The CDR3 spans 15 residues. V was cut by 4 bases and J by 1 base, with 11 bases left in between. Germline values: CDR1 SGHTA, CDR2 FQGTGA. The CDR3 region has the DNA TGTGCCAGCAGCTCCCTCCCGGGGTCCTACAATGAGCAGTTCTTC. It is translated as CASSSLPGSYNEQFF. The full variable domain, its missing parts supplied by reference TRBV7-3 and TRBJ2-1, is GAGVSQTPSNKVTEKGKYVELRCDPISGHTALYWYRQSLGQGPEFLIYFQGTGAADDSGLPNDRFFAVRPEGSVSTLKIQRTERGDSAVYLCASSSLPGSYNEQFFGPGTRLTVL.

The CDR3 sequence is CARSLKQGDTEAFF. The DNA of the CDR3 is TGTGCCAGAAGCTTAAAACAGGGAGACACTGAAGCTTTCTTT. The rearrangement joins TRBV5-3 to TRBJ1-1, with a weak D call TRBD1 (6 bases). TRBV5-3 belongs to the ORF category, with a function that is uncertain. The CDR3 runs to 14 residues. Trimming cost V 2 bases and J 3 bases, with 11 bases left between them.

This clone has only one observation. The CDR3 reads CASSKQGGDYGYTF. The CDR3 DNA reads TGTGCCAGCAGCAAACAAGGGGGGGACTATGGCTACACCTTC. The V gene is TRBV9, the J gene TRBJ1-2; TRBD1 might be the D (6 bases). The CDR3 runs to 14 residues. V lost 4 bases, J lost 3 bases, and 13 bases lay in between. Germline V lookup: CDR1 SGDLS, CDR2 YYNGEE.

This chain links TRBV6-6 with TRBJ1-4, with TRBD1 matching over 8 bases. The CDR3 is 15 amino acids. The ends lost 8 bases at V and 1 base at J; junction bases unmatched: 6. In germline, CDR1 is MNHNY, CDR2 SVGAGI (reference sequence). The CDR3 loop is CASSGRGLTNEKLFF. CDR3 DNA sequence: TGTGCCAGCTCCGGCAGGGGGCTAACTAATGAAAAACTGTTTTTT.

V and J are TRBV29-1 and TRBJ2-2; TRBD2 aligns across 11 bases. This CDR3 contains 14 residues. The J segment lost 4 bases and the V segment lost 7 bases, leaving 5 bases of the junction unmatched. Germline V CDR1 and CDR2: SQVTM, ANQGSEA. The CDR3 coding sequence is TGCAGCGCCCGACTAGCGGGAATCACCGGGGAGCTGTTTTTT. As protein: CSARLAGITGELFF.

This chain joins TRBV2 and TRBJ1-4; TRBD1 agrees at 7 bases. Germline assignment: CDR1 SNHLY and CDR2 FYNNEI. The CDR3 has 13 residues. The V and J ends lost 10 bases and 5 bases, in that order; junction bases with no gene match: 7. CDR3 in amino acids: CATRGQLNEKLFF. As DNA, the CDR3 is TGTGCCACCCGGGGACAGTTGAATGAAAAACTGTTTTTT.

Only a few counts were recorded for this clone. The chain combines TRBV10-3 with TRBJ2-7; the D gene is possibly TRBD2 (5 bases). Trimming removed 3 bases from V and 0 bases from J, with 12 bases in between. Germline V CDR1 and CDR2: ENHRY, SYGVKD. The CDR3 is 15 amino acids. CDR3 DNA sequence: TGTGCCATCAGTGAAGGGAGACAAAGCTCCTACGAGCAGTACTTC. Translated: CAISEGRQSSYEQYF.

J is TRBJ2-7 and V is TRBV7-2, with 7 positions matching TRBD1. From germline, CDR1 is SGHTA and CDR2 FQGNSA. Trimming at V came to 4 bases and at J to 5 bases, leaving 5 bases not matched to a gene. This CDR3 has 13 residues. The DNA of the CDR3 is TGTGCCAGCAGCTCCGTCACAGGGGACGAGCAGTACTTC. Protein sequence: CASSSVTGDEQYF.